A single TCR beta chain is shown here with its context. The CDR3 has 16 residues. Germline V gene lookup returns CDR1 MRHNA and CDR2 SNTAGT. V lost 5 bases and J lost 5, with 21 bases in between. Only in-frame clones appear in the TCRdb table, and some are missing; sequencing was by immunoSEQ multiplex PCR. The data hold approximately 310,000 clones, with 75% to 90% observed a single time. The data were obtained in a study of blood T cell repertoires in COVID-19. Sequencing used PBMCs or T cells enriched from blood (not recorded which). The gene calls are TRBV6-4 and TRBJ2-5, with D tentatively TRBD2 (6 bases). The sequence derives from a young woman who had been exposed to COVID-19. CDR3 sequence reads: CASSSRDSLLGETQYF. CDR3 DNA sequence: TGTGCCAGCAGTAGCCGGGACTCCCTGTTGGGGGAGACCCAGTACTTC.